Listed below are T cell receptor beta chains from one sample, sequenced in a study of shared clonotypes between healthy human individuals. TCRdb keeps only in-frame clones here, not all; method: immunoSEQ multiplex PCR. The table has 1.6 million or so clones, around 98.5% seen once; the top ten hold 0.36%. Sequenced: naive CD4+ T cells sorted from blood. These receptors all come from a man aged 25-45 years in good health. The CDR3 runs from the conserved cysteine through the conserved F or W. A D gene is named only where the DNA matches it firmly. The size of a clone is reported for some rows only, either as once, few or many, or as a class for expanded clones.

clone size: -
D gene: -
V gene: TRBV21-1
J gene: TRBJ1-2
CDR3 DNA: TGTGCCAGCAGCAAAAATACCCAAACAGATAACTATGGCTACACCTTC
CDR3 protein: CASSKNTQTDNYGYTF

clone size: -
D gene: -
V gene: TRBV28
J gene: TRBJ2-1
CDR3 DNA: TGTGCCAGCAGTTTAGCTACTGAGCAGTTCTTC
CDR3 protein: CASSLATEQFF

clone size: -
D gene: -
V gene: TRBV2
J gene: TRBJ2-7
CDR3 DNA: TGTGCCAGCAGGGGTGACATCTACGAGCAGTACTTC
CDR3 protein: CASRGDIYEQYF

clone size: -
D gene: -
V gene: TRBV7-2
J gene: TRBJ2-7
CDR3 DNA: TGTGCCAGCAGCTATAGGGGACTTAGCTCCTACGAGCAGTACTTC
CDR3 protein: CASSYRGLSSYEQYF

clone size: -
D gene: -
V gene: TRBV9
J gene: TRBJ2-7
CDR3 DNA: TGTGCCAGCAGCGTAGGATGGGACCCCTCCTACGAGCAGTACTTC
CDR3 protein: CASSVGWDPSYEQYF

clone size: -
D gene: -
V gene: TRBV11-2
J gene: TRBJ2-1
CDR3 DNA: TGTGCCAGCAGCTTAGATTTTTCTTGGGTCGAGCAGTTCTTC
CDR3 protein: CASSLDFSWVEQFF

clone size: -
D gene: TRBD2
V gene: TRBV2
J gene: TRBJ2-1
CDR3 DNA: TGTGCCAGCAGAAACCAGCGGGGAGAGAACAATGAGCAGTTCTTC
CDR3 protein: CASRNQRGENNEQFF

clone size: -
D gene: -
V gene: TRBV29-1
J gene: TRBJ2-3
CDR3 DNA: TGCAGCGCCCTTAGGACAGACACAGATACGCAGTATTTT
CDR3 protein: CSALRTDTDTQYF

clone size: -
D gene: -
V gene: TRBV18
J gene: TRBJ2-7
CDR3 DNA: TGTGCCAGCTCACCACTAGAGGGCCGGGTGGGCTACGAGCAGTACTTC
CDR3 protein: CASSPLEGRVGYEQYF

clone size: -
D gene: TRBD2
V gene: TRBV29-1
J gene: TRBJ2-5
CDR3 DNA: TGCAGCGTTGAAGCGGGACTAGCGATAACGTACTTC
CDR3 protein: CSVEAGLAITYF

clone size: once
D gene: -
V gene: TRBV5-1
J gene: TRBJ1-5
CDR3 DNA: TGCGCCAGCAGCCCAGGACTTGATAGCAATCAGCCCCAGCATTTT
CDR3 protein: CASSPGLDSNQPQHF

clone size: -
D gene: -
V gene: TRBV28
J gene: TRBJ1-4
CDR3 DNA: TGTGCCAGCAGTTTTGGGCCTGTGGGGCGAGAAAAACTGTTTTTT
CDR3 protein: CASSFGPVGREKLFF

clone size: -
D gene: TRBD1
V gene: TRBV5-1
J gene: TRBJ2-7
CDR3 DNA: TGCGCCAGCAGCTTGGTGGGACAGGGTCTCGGCGAGCAGTACTTC
CDR3 protein: CASSLVGQGLGEQYF

clone size: -
D gene: TRBD2
V gene: TRBV7-3
J gene: TRBJ2-7
CDR3 DNA: TGTGCCAGCAGCTTAAGCCTAGCGGGACCTTACGAGCAGTACTTC
CDR3 protein: CASSLSLAGPYEQYF

clone size: -
D gene: TRBD2
V gene: TRBV14
J gene: TRBJ2-1
CDR3 DNA: TGTGCCAGCAGACTAGCGGGGACCAATGAGCAGTTCTTC
CDR3 protein: CASRLAGTNEQFF

clone size: -
D gene: -
V gene: TRBV28
J gene: TRBJ2-2
CDR3 DNA: TGTGCCAGCAGTGGGCCCGGGGAGCTGTTTTTT
CDR3 protein: CASSGPGELFF

clone size: once
D gene: -
V gene: TRBV14
J gene: TRBJ2-7
CDR3 DNA: TGTGCCAGCAGCCAAGCTCGCCAGACCCGAAATTACGAGCAGTACTTC
CDR3 protein: CASSQARQTRNYEQYF

clone size: -
D gene: -
V gene: TRBV6-1
J gene: TRBJ1-3
CDR3 DNA: TGTGCCAGCAGTGAAGCAGGAGCGCCTGGAAACACCATATATTTT
CDR3 protein: CASSEAGAPGNTIYF

clone size: -
D gene: -
V gene: TRBV28
J gene: TRBJ2-2
CDR3 DNA: TGTGCCAGCATCTCGGGACAACGGGCCGGGGAGCTGTTTTTT
CDR3 protein: CASISGQRAGELFF

clone size: -
D gene: -
V gene: TRBV7-8
J gene: TRBJ2-7
CDR3 DNA: TGTGCCAGCAGCGATACACCTTCGTCCGCCTACGAGCAGTACTTC
CDR3 protein: CASSDTPSSAYEQYF

clone size: once
D gene: TRBD1
V gene: TRBV9
J gene: TRBJ1-1
CDR3 DNA: TGTGCCAGCAGCCTGACAGGGGCGAACACTGAAGCTTTCTTT
CDR3 protein: CASSLTGANTEAFF

clone size: -
D gene: TRBD2
V gene: TRBV7-3
J gene: TRBJ2-1
CDR3 DNA: TGTGCCAGCAGCTTCAAAGTGCTAGCGGGAGCCAATGAGCAGTTCTTC
CDR3 protein: CASSFKVLAGANEQFF

clone size: -
D gene: TRBD1
V gene: TRBV28
J gene: TRBJ2-1
CDR3 DNA: TGTGCCAGCAGATGGACAGGCTTAAGCTCCTACAATGAGCAGTTCTTC
CDR3 protein: CASRWTGLSSYNEQFF

clone size: -
D gene: -
V gene: TRBV9
J gene: TRBJ1-5
CDR3 DNA: TGTGCCAGCAGCGCGACGGATCAGCCCCAGCATTTT
CDR3 protein: CASSATDQPQHF

clone size: -
D gene: -
V gene: TRBV6-6
J gene: TRBJ1-2
CDR3 DNA: TGTGCCAGCAGCTTCCCAACAACCTATGGCTACACCTTC
CDR3 protein: CASSFPTTYGYTF

clone size: -
D gene: -
V gene: TRBV11-2
J gene: TRBJ2-1
CDR3 DNA: TGTGCCAGCAGCTACAACAGGGCTACGTCCTCCTACAATGAGCAGTTCTTC
CDR3 protein: CASSYNRATSSYNEQFF

clone size: -
D gene: -
V gene: TRBV6-5
J gene: TRBJ1-2
CDR3 DNA: TGTGCCAGCAGTTCTCGGGGGCGGGACGATGGCTACACCTTC
CDR3 protein: CASSSRGRDDGYTF